The 20 T cell receptor beta chains reported below all come from one sample, sequenced in a study of OX40 agonist ivuxolimab in advanced cancers. The method was immunoSEQ multiplex PCR; TCRdb's version includes in-frame clones alone and lacks a portion of them. The sample has about 85,000 clones; around 80% are singletons. The material was CD4+ or CD8+ T cells sorted from blood, obtained in a trial of the OX40 agonist ivuxolimab. Receptor source: an adult with an advanced solid tumor such as melanoma, head and neck, liver or kidney cancer.

The rearrangement joins TRBV7-9 to TRBJ2-2, with D unresolved. CDR1 and CDR2 (germline): SEHNR, FQNEAQ (reference sequence). The CDR3 extends over 14 amino acids. V lost 0 bases to trimming and J lost 5 bases, with 7 bases between them. DNA of the CDR3: TGTGCCAGCAGCTTAGCCGAATGGACCGGGGAGCTGTTTTTT. Translation: CASSLAEWTGELFF.

The gene calls are TRBV2 and TRBJ2-7; either TRBD1 or TRBD2 may fit D (6 bases each). V lost 2 bases, J lost 4 bases, and 15 bases lay in between. The CDR3 spans 15 residues. Germline CDR1 and CDR2: SNHLY and FYNNEI. The CDR3 protein is CASSESRDIRYEQYF. DNA for the CDR3: TGTGCCAGCAGTGAATCGCGGGACATAAGATACGAGCAGTACTTC.

This chain connects TRBV11-1 to TRBJ2-5; the match to TRBD1 covers 8 bases. CDR1 and CDR2 from the germline V gene are SGHAT and FQDESV (reference sequence). The junction had 6 bases not matched to a gene; V was cut back by 5 bases and J by 1 base. The CDR3 extends over 15 amino acids. The CDR3 is CASSQRTGLQETQYF. The CDR3, as DNA: TGTGCCAGCAGCCAAAGGACAGGGCTCCAAGAGACCCAGTACTTC.

V gene TRBV10-3 combines with J gene TRBJ2-7; D unclear. V shed 4 bases and J shed 0 bases, with 7 bases lying between them. The germline V gene has CDR1 ENHRY and CDR2 SYGVKD. The length of the CDR3 is 13 residues. CDR3 DNA: TGTGCCATCAGTGGCAGCCTCTCCTACGAGCAGTACTTC. This encodes CAISGSLSYEQYF.

V gene TRBV9 combines with J gene TRBJ1-1, with D possibly TRBD1 on 5 matching bases. The CDR3 covers 14 residues. V was shortened by 2 bases and J by 0 bases, with 8 bases between the two germline ends. Per the germline V gene, CDR1 is SGDLS and CDR2 is YYNGEE. The DNA of the CDR3 is TGTGCCAGCAGCGTCGGGGCAATGAACACTGAAGCTTTCTTT. This translates into CASSVGAMNTEAFF.

This chain uses TRBV5-8 with TRBJ1-5, with TRBD1 as a possible D gene (5 bases). V lost 3 bases and J 9 bases, leaving 13 bases between the germline ends. The CDR3 consists of 13 residues. Germline loops: CDR1 SGHTS, CDR2 YDEGEE. CDR3: CASSSGRERPQHF. The CDR3 nucleotides read TGTGCCAGCAGCTCCGGCAGGGAAAGGCCCCAGCATTTT.

This clone was seen only once. The chain couples TRBV28 to TRBJ2-1; 11 nucleotides line up with TRBD2. CDR3 length: 14 residues. Trimming took 5 bases from V and 6 from J; bases not matched to a gene: 3. From germline, CDR1 is MDHEN and CDR2 SYDVKM. The CDR3 coding sequence is TGTGCCAGCAGTCTAGCGGGGGGCCTCAATGAGCAGTTCTTC. This codes for CASSLAGGLNEQFF.

The chain recombines TRBV6-5 with TRBJ1-4, with 10 bases identical to TRBD1. This CDR3 has 15 residues. Germline V CDR1 and CDR2: MNHEY, SVGAGI. The ends lost 4 bases at V and 7 bases at J; junction bases unmatched: 6. The CDR3 sequence is CASSSDRGRSEKLFF. The CDR3 nucleotides read TGTGCCAGCAGTTCCGACAGGGGGCGGAGTGAAAAACTGTTTTTT.

This clone was counted only a few times. This chain links TRBV9 with TRBJ1-1; maybe TRBD1 (6 bases). Between the trimmed V and J ends, which lost 3 bases and 6 bases, there was a span of 15 bases. Looked up from germline, CDR1 is SGDLS and CDR2 is YYNGEE. CDR3 length: 14 amino acids. The CDR3 is CASSAGGPQAEAFF. The CDR3 DNA sequence: TGTGCCAGCAGCGCCGGGGGGCCCCAGGCTGAAGCTTTCTTT.

The J gene is TRBJ2-7, the V gene TRBV27, with D possibly called TRBD1 or TRBD2 (5 bases each). The CDR3 has 14 amino acids. The germline V gene encodes CDR1 MNHEY and CDR2 SMNVEV (reference sequence). V lost 3 bases to trimming and J lost 4 bases, with 13 bases between them. Here the CDR3 DNA reads TGTGCCAGCAGTTTTTCCCGGGACCTTTACGAGCAGTACTTC. Residues: CASSFSRDLYEQYF.

V usage is TRBV28 and J usage is TRBJ2-3; D gene unclear. Between the trimmed V and J ends, which lost 6 bases and 6 bases, there was a span of 22 bases. Looked up from germline, CDR1 is MDHEN and CDR2 is SYDVKM. The CDR3 is 16 residues long. The CDR3 sequence: CASRPLRTALRDTQYF. In nucleotides, the CDR3 is TGTGCCAGCAGACCACTGAGAACGGCCCTTAGGGATACGCAGTATTTT. Based on the CDR3 plus reference TRBV28 and TRBJ2-3, the full variable domain is DVKVTQSSRYLVKRTGEKVFLECVQDMDHENMFWYRQDPGLGLRLIYFSYDVKMKEKGDIPEGYSVSREKKERFSLILESASTNQTSMYLCASRPLRTALRDTQYFGPGTRLTVL.

The rearrangement joins TRBV7-9 to TRBJ2-7; the match to TRBD1 covers 10 bases. The CDR3 extends over 15 amino acids. The V segment lost 1 base and the J segment 1 base; nucleotides outside the gene matches: 1. Germline CDR1 is SEHNR and CDR2 is FQNEAQ (reference sequence). The CDR3, as DNA: TGTGCCAGCAGCTTAGGGGACAGGGGTTCCTACGAGCAGTACTTC. It yields the protein CASSLGDRGSYEQYF.

This rearrangement joins TRBV6-5 to TRBJ1-6; tentative D call: TRBD1 (6 bases). The germline V gene encodes CDR1 MNHEY and CDR2 SVGAGI. The CDR3 is 16 amino acids. V was trimmed by 1 base and J by 6 bases, leaving 13 bases between them. The CDR3 coding sequence is TGTGCCAGCAGTTACTGGGGGGGACAAGCTAATTCACCCCTCCACTTT. This sequence encodes CASSYWGGQANSPLHF.

The gene calls are TRBV27 and TRBJ2-2, with D unresolved. Per the germline V gene, CDR1 is MNHEY and CDR2 is SMNVEV (reference sequence). Trimming left V 5 bases short and J 4 bases short, with 5 bases between. This CDR3 comprises 12 residues. The CDR3 reads CASSPPTGELFF. CDR3 nucleotides: TGTGCCAGCAGTCCCCCCACCGGGGAGCTGTTTTTT.

The chain combines TRBV9 with TRBJ2-3; 9 nucleotides line up with TRBD1. The CDR3 runs 14 residues. Losses at the gene ends were 4 bases for V and 6 bases for J; bases not matched to a gene: 6. CDR1 is SGDLS, CDR2 YYNGEE, per germline. In DNA form, the CDR3 reads TGTGCCAGCAGCCCCGGGACAGGGAGGGATACGCAGTATTTT. The encoded protein is CASSPGTGRDTQYF.

This sequence joins TRBV28 and TRBJ1-1; D possibly corresponds to TRBD1 (6 bases). The CDR3 has 15 amino acids. With 2 bases removed from V and 4 bases from J, the gap between germline ends came to 14 bases. Germline V CDR1 and CDR2: MDHEN, SYDVKM. In nucleotides, the CDR3 is TGTGCCAGCAGTTTAGGGGGGCGCCGTGGCACTGAAGCTTTCTTT. The encoded protein is CASSLGGRRGTEAFF.

In regard to this clone: The junction differs from germline at one of its ends, possibly a read error. V usage is TRBV5-3 and J usage is TRBJ2-2; 9 bases line up with TRBD1. TRBV5-3 is filed as an ORF, its function uncertain. This CDR3 is built from 15 residues. The CDR3 DNA sequence: TGTGCCAGCAGCTTGGGACAGGGATACACCGGGGAGCTGTTTTTT. Translated: CASSLGQGYTGELFF.

This clone appeared many times. This chain uses TRBV2 with TRBJ1-5, with D unresolved. Trimming removed 2 bases at V and 3 bases at J, with 11 bases between. The CDR3 covers 15 residues. Germline lookup yields CDR1 SNHLY and CDR2 FYNNEI. The CDR3 spells CASSENGIPNQPQHF. The CDR3 bases are TGTGCCAGCAGTGAAAATGGGATTCCCAATCAGCCCCAGCATTTT. Drawing the rest from reference TRBV2 and TRBJ1-5, the complete variable domain is EPEVTQTPSHQVTQMGQEVILRCVPISNHLYFYWYRQILGQKVEFLVSFYNNEISEKSEIFDDQFSVERPDGSNFTLKIRSTKLEDSAMYFCASSENGIPNQPQHFGDGTRLSIL.

The chain is built from TRBV2 and TRBJ2-1; TRBD1 is a possible D gene (6 bases). Between the trimmed V and J ends, which lost 6 bases and 6 bases, there was a span of 15 bases. The germline CDR1 and CDR2 sequences are SNHLY and FYNNEI. The CDR3 loop spans 14 amino acids. The CDR3 nucleotides read TGTGCCAGCAGAGGGGGACACATGTCCAATGAGCAGTTCTTC. As protein: CASRGGHMSNEQFF.

This clone has just one count. The gene calls are TRBV11-1 and TRBJ2-3; 8 bases agree with TRBD2. Germline assignment: CDR1 SGHAT and CDR2 FQDESV (reference sequence). After removal of 1 base from V and 2 bases from J, the junction contained 8 bases not matched to a gene. The CDR3 has 17 amino acids. CDR3 amino acids: CASSLVQREIPTDTQYF. The CDR3, as DNA: TGTGCCAGCAGCTTAGTACAGCGGGAGATCCCCACAGATACGCAGTATTTT.